These T cell receptor beta chains were read from a single sample in a study of T cells in localized non-small cell lung cancer. TCRdb's table, derived via immunoSEQ multiplex PCR, lists solely in-frame clones and lacks some. The sample consists of 48,000 or so clones, 70% to 80% of them appearing once. Specimen: peripheral blood, collected before any cancer treatment. Receptors originate from a man aged 40-75 years with stage I squamous cell lung carcinoma. Each CDR3 is given with its conserved first and last residue. D genes are given only for firm matches. The size of a clone is reported for some rows only, either as once, few or many, or as a class for expanded clones.

clone_size	d_call	v_call	j_call	cdr3_nt	cdr3_aa
once	NA	TRBV9	TRBJ1-6	TGTGCCAGCAGCGTAACGAACTCCTATAATTCACCCCTCCACTTT	CASSVTNSYNSPLHF
NA	TRBD2	TRBV5-1	TRBJ2-5	TGCGCCAGCAGCTTCGGGACTAGCGGGGGTCAAGAGACCCAGTACTTC	CASSFGTSGGQETQYF
NA	NA	TRBV5-5	TRBJ1-3	TGTGCCAGCAGCTTGCAAACGGGAGGAAACACCATATATTTT	CASSLQTGGNTIYF
few	TRBD2	TRBV7-2	TRBJ2-5	TGTGCCAGCAGCCCCCCTGCGGGGGGACAAGAGACCCAGTACTTC	CASSPPAGGQETQYF
NA	TRBD1	TRBV11-2	TRBJ1-1	TGTGCCAGCAGCCTCTACAGGGGTTCCGGCACTGAAGCTTTCTTT	CASSLYRGSGTEAFF
NA	NA	TRBV18	TRBJ1-1	TGTGCCAGCTCACCCTCAGGGATGAACACTGAAGCTTTCTTT	CASSPSGMNTEAFF
NA	TRBD1	TRBV4-2	TRBJ1-1	TGTGCCAGCAGCGCACAGGGACAGCTGAACACTGAAGCTTTCTTT	CASSAQGQLNTEAFF
NA	NA	TRBV14	TRBJ2-5	TGTGCCAGCAGCCAATTCGGGGTAGCCGAGACCCAGTACTTC	CASSQFGVAETQYF
NA	TRBD1	TRBV5-1	TRBJ1-2	TGCGCCAGCAGCCGCGGGACAGGGGGCGGCCTAGATACTGGCTACACCTTC	CASSRGTGGGLDTGYTF
NA	NA	TRBV19	TRBJ2-5	TGTGCCAGTAGTACCCGGGGGAGAACAGGGTTTGAGACCCAGTACTTC	CASSTRGRTGFETQYF
NA	NA	TRBV4-1	TRBJ1-5	TGCGCCAGCAGCCAAGATCCCGGGGGCGGGGGACAGCCCCAGCATTTT	CASSQDPGGGGQPQHF
NA	NA	TRBV18	TRBJ1-1	TGTGCCAGCTCACCAGGCCCAATGACTGAAGCTTTCTTT	CASSPGPMTEAFF
NA	NA	TRBV2	TRBJ2-7	TGTGCCAGCACCTCGACAGGAGGCTCCTACGAGCAGTACTTC	CASTSTGGSYEQYF
NA	NA	TRBV6-1	TRBJ1-6	TGTGCCAGCAGTGTTATTATAAGAAGCTCCTATAATTCACCCCTCCACTTT	CASSVIIRSSYNSPLHF
NA	NA	TRBV29-1	TRBJ1-1	TGCAGCGCAACCCGGACAGACACTGAAGCTTTCTTT	CSATRTDTEAFF
few	NA	TRBV7-2	TRBJ1-5	TGTGCCAGCAGCTCCAGTGGGATTAGCAATCAGCCCCAGCATTTT	CASSSSGISNQPQHF
NA	TRBD1	TRBV7-9	TRBJ2-6	TGTGCCAGCAGCCCCTGGGGCAGGGGGTCTGGTGGGGCCAACGTCCTGACTTTC	CASSPWGRGSGGANVLTF
NA	NA	TRBV29-1	TRBJ1-1	TGCAGCGTCGGTGAGAACACTGAAGCTTTCTTT	CSVGENTEAFF
NA	TRBD1	TRBV5-4	TRBJ1-6	TGTGCCAGCAGCAGTCCCGCCGGGACACAGGGGCGCAATTCACCCCTCCACTTT	CASSSPAGTQGRNSPLHF
NA	NA	TRBV29-1	TRBJ1-2	TGCAGCGTTGAAGATCGGTTAGCCGGTTATGGCTACACCTTC	CSVEDRLAGYGYTF
NA	NA	TRBV4-3	TRBJ2-3	TGCGCCAGCAGCCAAGGGGTTGGGTCCAGCACAGATACGCAGTATTTT	CASSQGVGSSTDTQYF
NA	NA	TRBV5-8	TRBJ1-6	TGTGCCAGCAGCTTGCGTTCGGGAGGTTACAGAAACCATTCACCCCTCCACTTT	CASSLRSGGYRNHSPLHF
NA	NA	TRBV15	TRBJ1-6	TGTGCCACCAGCAGAGCCCCGACTCCGAGGGATTCACCCCTCCACTTT	CATSRAPTPRDSPLHF
NA	TRBD1	TRBV11-2	TRBJ2-1	TGTGCCAGCAGCCCAAGGGACAGATCGTACAATGAGCAGTTCTTC	CASSPRDRSYNEQFF
NA	NA	TRBV7-3	TRBJ1-3	TGTGCCAGCAGTCGCGGGGGTGGTGGAAACACCATATATTTT	CASSRGGGGNTIYF
NA	TRBD1	TRBV29-1	TRBJ1-2	TGCAGCGTTAGGACAGGGGGCTTGGATGGCTACACCTTC	CSVRTGGLDGYTF
NA	NA	TRBV7-6	TRBJ1-3	TGTGCCAGCAGCTTAAATAGTAACACCATATATTTT	CASSLNSNTIYF
NA	TRBD1	TRBV9	TRBJ1-2	TGTGCCAGCAGCCTATCACCGGGACAGGGCGGCTACACCTTC	CASSLSPGQGGYTF
NA	NA	TRBV7-8	TRBJ2-5	TGTGCCAGCAGCTCTCCTTTTAGGTGGTCGGGTGAGACCCAGTACTTC	CASSSPFRWSGETQYF